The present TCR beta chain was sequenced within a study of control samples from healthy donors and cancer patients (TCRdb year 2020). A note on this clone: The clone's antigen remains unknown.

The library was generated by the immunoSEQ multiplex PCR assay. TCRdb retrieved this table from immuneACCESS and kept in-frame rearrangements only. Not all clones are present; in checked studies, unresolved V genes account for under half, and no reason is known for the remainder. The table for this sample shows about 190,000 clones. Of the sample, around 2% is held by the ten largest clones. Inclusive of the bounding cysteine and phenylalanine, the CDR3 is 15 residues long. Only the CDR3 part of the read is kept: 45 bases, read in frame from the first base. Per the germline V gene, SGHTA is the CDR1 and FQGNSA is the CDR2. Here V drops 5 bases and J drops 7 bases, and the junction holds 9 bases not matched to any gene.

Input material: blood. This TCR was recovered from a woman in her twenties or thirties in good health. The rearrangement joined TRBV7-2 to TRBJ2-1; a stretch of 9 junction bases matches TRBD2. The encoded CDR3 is CASSVGGSGGNEQFF. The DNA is TGTGCCAGCAGCGTTGGGGGTAGCGGGGGAAATGAGCAGTTCTTC.